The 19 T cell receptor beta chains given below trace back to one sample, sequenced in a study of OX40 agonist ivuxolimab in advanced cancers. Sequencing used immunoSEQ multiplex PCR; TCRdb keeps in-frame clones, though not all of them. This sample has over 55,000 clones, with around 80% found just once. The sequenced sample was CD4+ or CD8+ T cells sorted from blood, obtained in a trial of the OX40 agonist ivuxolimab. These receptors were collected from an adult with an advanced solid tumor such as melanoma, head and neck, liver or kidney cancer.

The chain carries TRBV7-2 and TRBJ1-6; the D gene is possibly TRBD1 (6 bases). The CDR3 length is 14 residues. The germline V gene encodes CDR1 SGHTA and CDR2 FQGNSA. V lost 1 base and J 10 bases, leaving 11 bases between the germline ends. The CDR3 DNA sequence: TGTGCCAGCAGCTTAGACAGGGTTGGATCACCCCTCCACTTT. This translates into CASSLDRVGSPLHF.

The CDR3 here is CAISEPQGAKNIQYF. CDR3 in DNA: TGTGCCATCAGTGAGCCGCAGGGGGCCAAAAACATTCAGTACTTC. The chain has TRBV10-3 and TRBJ2-4, with D perhaps matching TRBD1 (6 bases). This CDR3 has 15 amino acids. Deletions cut 2 bases from V and 1 base from J, with 9 bases between. Germline V gene lookup returns CDR1 ENHRY and CDR2 SYGVKD.

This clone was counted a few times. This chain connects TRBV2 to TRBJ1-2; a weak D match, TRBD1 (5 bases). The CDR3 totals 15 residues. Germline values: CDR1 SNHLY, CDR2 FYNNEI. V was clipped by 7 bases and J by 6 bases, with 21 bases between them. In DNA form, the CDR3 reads TGTGCCAGCACGGGGCAGGGAATTAGGAGCGATGGCTACACCTTC. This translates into CASTGQGIRSDGYTF.

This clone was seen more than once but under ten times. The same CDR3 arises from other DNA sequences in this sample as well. The CDR3 protein is CASSSTGVNTEAFF. CDR3 nucleotides: TGTGCCAGCAGTTCGACAGGGGTGAACACTGAAGCTTTCTTT. J is TRBJ1-1 and V is TRBV11-3; 8 bases are a match to TRBD1. CDR1 SGHNT and CDR2 YENEEA come from the germline V gene. With 6 bases clipped from V and 0 bases from J, the junction kept 3 bases outside the gene matches. The CDR3 is made up of 14 amino acids.

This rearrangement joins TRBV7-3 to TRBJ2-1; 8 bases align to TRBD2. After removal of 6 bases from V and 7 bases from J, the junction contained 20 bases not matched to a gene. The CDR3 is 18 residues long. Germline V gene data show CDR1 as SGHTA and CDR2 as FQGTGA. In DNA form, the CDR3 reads TGTGCCAGCAGTCCACGATCCGACAGCGGGAGCCCTCGGAATGAGCAGTTCTTC. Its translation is CASSPRSDSGSPRNEQFF.

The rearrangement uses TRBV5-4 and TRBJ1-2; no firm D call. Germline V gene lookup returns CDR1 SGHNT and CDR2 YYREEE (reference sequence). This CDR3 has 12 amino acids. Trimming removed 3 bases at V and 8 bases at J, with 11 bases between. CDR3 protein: CASSSVWEGYTF. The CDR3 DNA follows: TGTGCCAGCAGCTCCGTATGGGAGGGCTACACCTTC.

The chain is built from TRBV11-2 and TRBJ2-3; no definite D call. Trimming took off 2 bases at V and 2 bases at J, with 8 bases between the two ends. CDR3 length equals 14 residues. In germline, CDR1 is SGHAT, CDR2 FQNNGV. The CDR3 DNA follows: TGTGCCAGCAGCTTAACGACATTCACAGATACGCAGTATTTT. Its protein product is CASSLTTFTDTQYF. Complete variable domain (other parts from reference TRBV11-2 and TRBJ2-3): EAGVAQSPRYKIIEKRQSVAFWCNPISGHATLYWYQQILGQGPKLLIQFQNNGVVDDSQLPKDRFSAERLKGVDSTLKIQPAKLEDSAVYLCASSLTTFTDTQYFGPGTRLTVL.

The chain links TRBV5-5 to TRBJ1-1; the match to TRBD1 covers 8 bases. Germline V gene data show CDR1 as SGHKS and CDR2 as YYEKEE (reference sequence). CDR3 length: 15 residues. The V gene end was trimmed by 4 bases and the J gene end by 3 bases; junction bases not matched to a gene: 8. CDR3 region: CASSRTGTGDTEAFF. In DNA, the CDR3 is TGTGCCAGCAGCAGGACAGGGACCGGGGACACTGAAGCTTTCTTT.

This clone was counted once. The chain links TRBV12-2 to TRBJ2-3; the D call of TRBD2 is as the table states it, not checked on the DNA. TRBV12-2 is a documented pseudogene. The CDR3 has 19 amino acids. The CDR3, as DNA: TGTGCAAGTCGCTCGGGGACTAGCGGGGGCCGCGATCGCACAGATACGCAGTATTTT. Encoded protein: CASRSGTSGGRDRTDTQYF.

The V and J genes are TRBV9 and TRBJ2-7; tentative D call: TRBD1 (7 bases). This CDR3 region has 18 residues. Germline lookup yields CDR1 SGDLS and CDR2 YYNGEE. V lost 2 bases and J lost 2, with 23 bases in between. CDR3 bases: TGTGCCAGCAGCGTCGGACCGTGGGGGCAGGGGGGAACCTACGAGCAGTACTTC. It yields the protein CASSVGPWGQGGTYEQYF.

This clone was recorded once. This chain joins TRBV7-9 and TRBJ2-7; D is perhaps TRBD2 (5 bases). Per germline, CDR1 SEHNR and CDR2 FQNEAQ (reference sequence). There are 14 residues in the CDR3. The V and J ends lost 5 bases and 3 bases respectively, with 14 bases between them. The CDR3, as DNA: TGTGCCAGCAGCCCATCGGGATTCGGCTACGAGCAGTACTTC. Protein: CASSPSGFGYEQYF.

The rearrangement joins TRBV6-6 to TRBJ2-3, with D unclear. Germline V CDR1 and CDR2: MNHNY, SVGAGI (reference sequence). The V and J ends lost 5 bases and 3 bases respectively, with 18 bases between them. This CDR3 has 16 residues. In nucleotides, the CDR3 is TGTGCCAGCAGTACCACCCGGGCCCACGAAACAGATACGCAGTATTTT. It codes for CASSTTRAHETDTQYF.

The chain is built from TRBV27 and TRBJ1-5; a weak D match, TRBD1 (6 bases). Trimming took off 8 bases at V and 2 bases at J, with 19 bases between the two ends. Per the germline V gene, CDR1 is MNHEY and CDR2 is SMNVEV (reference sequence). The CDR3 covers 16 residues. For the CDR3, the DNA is TGTGCCAGCTCGAAGGGGGTGCCCCAAGGCAATCAGCCCCAGCATTTT. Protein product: CASSKGVPQGNQPQHF.

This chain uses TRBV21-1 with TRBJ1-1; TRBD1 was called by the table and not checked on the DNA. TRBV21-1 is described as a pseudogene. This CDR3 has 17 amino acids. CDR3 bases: TGTGCCAGCAGCAAAGTTAACGGGACAGTAGTAAACACTGAAGCTTTCTTT. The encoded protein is CASSKVNGTVVNTEAFF.

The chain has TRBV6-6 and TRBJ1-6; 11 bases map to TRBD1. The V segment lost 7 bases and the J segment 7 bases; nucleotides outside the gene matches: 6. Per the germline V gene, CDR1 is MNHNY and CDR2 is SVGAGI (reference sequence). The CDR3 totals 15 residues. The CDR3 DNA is TGTGCCAGCACCGGACAGGGGGCCTTCAATTCACCCCTCCACTTT. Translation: CASTGQGAFNSPLHF.

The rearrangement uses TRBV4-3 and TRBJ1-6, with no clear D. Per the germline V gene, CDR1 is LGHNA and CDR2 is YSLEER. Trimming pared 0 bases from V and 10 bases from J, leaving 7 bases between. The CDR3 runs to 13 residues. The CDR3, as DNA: TGCGCCAGCAGCCAAGACCCGGGGTCACCCCTCCACTTT. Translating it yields CASSQDPGSPLHF.

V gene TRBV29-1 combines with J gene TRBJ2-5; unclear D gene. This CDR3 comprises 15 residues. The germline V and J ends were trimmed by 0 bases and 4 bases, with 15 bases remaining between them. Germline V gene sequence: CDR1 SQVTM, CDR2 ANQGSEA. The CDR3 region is CSVEEMRAFPETQYF. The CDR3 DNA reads TGCAGCGTTGAAGAGATGCGTGCATTTCCAGAGACCCAGTACTTC.

The CDR3, as DNA: TGTGCCAGCAGTTTAGGACCCCAACCCTACAATGAGCAGTTCTTC. Amino acids: CASSLGPQPYNEQFF. This chain links TRBV27 with TRBJ2-1; the D is unclear. Germline values: CDR1 MNHEY, CDR2 SMNVEV (reference sequence). Trimming stripped 2 bases from V and 2 bases from J, with 10 bases between. The CDR3 has 15 amino acids.

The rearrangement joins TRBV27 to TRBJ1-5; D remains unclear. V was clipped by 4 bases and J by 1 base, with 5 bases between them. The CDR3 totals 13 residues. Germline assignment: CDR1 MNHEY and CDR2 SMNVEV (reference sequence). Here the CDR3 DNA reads TGTGCCAGCAGTTCGGACAGCAATCAGCCCCAGCATTTT. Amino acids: CASSSDSNQPQHF.